Shown below are 13 T cell receptor beta chains from a single sample sequenced in a study of T cells in localized non-small cell lung cancer. Profiling relied on immunoSEQ multiplex PCR, and the TCRdb table lists in-frame clones only, not all of them. The sample consists of roughly 21,000 clones, approximately 88% of them appearing once. The material sequenced was peripheral blood, taken before any cancer treatment. These receptors all stem from a man aged 40 to 75 with stage I lung adenocarcinoma.

For the CDR3, the DNA is TGTGCCAGCAGTTACTCGAACACTGAAGCTTTCTTT. Translation gives CASSYSNTEAFF. V gene TRBV6-6 combines with J gene TRBJ1-1, with D unclear. CDR3 length: 12 amino acids. Trimming took off 0 bases at V and 1 base at J, with 0 bases between the two ends. Germline V lookup: CDR1 MNHNY, CDR2 SVGAGI (reference sequence).

The chain links TRBV4-1 to TRBJ2-3; 14 positions agree with TRBD2. CDR3 length: 17 residues. Germline-derived CDR1 and CDR2 are MGHRA and YSYEKL. V trimming: 2 bases; J trimming: 6 bases; junction bases outside the gene matches: 7. The CDR3 sequence: CASSQTGLAGAEDTQYF. The CDR3, as DNA: TGCGCCAGCAGCCAAACGGGACTAGCGGGAGCGGAGGATACGCAGTATTTT.

The V gene is TRBV7-9, the J gene TRBJ2-1, with 8 bases matching TRBD2. In germline, CDR1 is SEHNR, CDR2 FQNEAQ (reference sequence). The ends lost 6 bases at V and 4 bases at J; junction bases unmatched: 5. There are 14 residues in the CDR3. DNA of the CDR3: TGTGCCAGCAGTCTTTCTAGCGGGTACAATGAGCAGTTCTTC. Amino acids: CASSLSSGYNEQFF.

This sequence joins TRBV28 and TRBJ1-4; TRBD1 matches 9 bases. V was pared by 5 bases and J by 8 bases, with 9 bases of the junction left unmatched. Germline-derived CDR1 and CDR2 are MDHEN and SYDVKM. The CDR3 has 15 residues. Written as DNA, the CDR3 is TGTGCCAGCAGTACTCCGTCGACAGGGGGGGAAAAACTGTTTTTT. This encodes CASSTPSTGGEKLFF.

There are a few counts of this clone. The gene calls are TRBV29-1 and TRBJ2-7, with D perhaps assigned TRBD1 or TRBD2 (5 bases each). With 7 bases removed from V and 2 bases from J, the gap between germline ends came to 15 bases. The V gene's germline CDR1 is SQVTM and CDR2 ANQGSEA. This CDR3 spans 13 amino acids. The CDR3, as DNA: TGCAGCGCTGGGACGGACTCCCCCTACGAGCAGTACTTC. Its protein product is CSAGTDSPYEQYF.

The chain uses TRBV5-1 and TRBJ1-6; possible D gene TRBD1, 6 bases. CDR3 length: 20 amino acids. Trimming left V 1 base short and J 5 bases short, with 25 bases between. The germline CDR1 and CDR2 sequences are SGHRS and YFSETQ. CDR3 amino acids: CASSLSPRSGALGHNSPLHF. DNA of the CDR3: TGCGCCAGCAGCTTGTCTCCCCGGTCGGGGGCTCTCGGCCATAATTCACCCCTCCACTTT.

The rearrangement links TRBV19 to TRBJ2-2; D may be TRBD1 or TRBD2 (7 bases each). The germline V and J ends were trimmed by 4 bases and 6 bases, with 21 bases remaining between them. The CDR3 has 17 residues. The V gene's germline CDR1 is LNHDA and CDR2 SQIVND (reference sequence). This CDR3 reads CASSTSLTTGRAGELFF. The DNA for the CDR3 is TGTGCCAGTAGTACCTCCCTAACGACAGGGAGGGCCGGGGAGCTGTTTTTT.

V and J are TRBV29-1 and TRBJ1-4, with a possible D match to TRBD1 (6 bases). The V end was cut by 2 bases, the J end by 8 bases, with 18 bases between. The germline V gene has CDR1 SQVTM and CDR2 ANQGSEA. The CDR3 extends over 15 amino acids. This chain's CDR3 is CSVELATGTREKLFF. DNA for the CDR3: TGCAGCGTTGAATTAGCGACAGGCACGAGGGAAAAACTGTTTTTT.

J is TRBJ2-2 and V is TRBV7-2; 11 nucleotides match TRBD2. Germline-derived CDR1 and CDR2 are SGHTA and FQGNSA. V shed 7 bases, J shed 4 bases, and the junction held 14 bases outside the gene matches. The CDR3 is 18 amino acids. CDR3 region: CASTPISLAGGSTGELFF. CDR3 nucleotide sequence: TGTGCCAGCACCCCAATCTCCCTAGCGGGAGGAAGCACCGGGGAGCTGTTTTTT.

The V and J genes are TRBV21-1 and TRBJ1-1. TRBV21-1 constitutes a pseudogene. This CDR3 comprises 20 residues. The CDR3 DNA reads as TGTGCCAGCAGCAAAGTAGGGAGGAACAAAGGTCTGGGACAACATAATGAAGCTTTCTTT. The encoded protein is CASSKVGRNKGLGQHNEAFF.

This clone was counted a single time. This CDR3 reads CASSFEGGYEQYF. DNA of the CDR3: TGTGCCAGCAGCTTCGAGGGGGGCTACGAGCAGTACTTC. This chain uses TRBV5-5 with TRBJ2-7, with D possibly being TRBD1 or TRBD2 (6 bases each). This CDR3 contains 13 residues. Germline CDR1 is SGHKS and CDR2 is YYEKEE (reference sequence). Trimming cost V 2 bases and J 3 bases, with 9 bases left between them.

The gene calls are TRBV5-8 and TRBJ1-2; no definite D call. The V gene's germline CDR1 is SGHTS and CDR2 YDEGEE. The CDR3 spans 14 residues. V was trimmed by 4 bases and J by 5 bases, leaving 15 bases between them. For the CDR3, the DNA is TGTGCCAGCAGCCCCCGGAAGGACGGATATGGCTACACCTTC. This encodes CASSPRKDGYGYTF.

A few counts support this clone. V is TRBV29-1 and J is TRBJ2-1; D is undetermined. CDR3 length equals 14 residues. Germline V gives CDR1 SQVTM, CDR2 ANQGSEA. Between the trimmed V and J ends, which lost 4 bases and 0 bases, there was a span of 10 bases. The DNA for the CDR3 is TGCAGCGTTGTCGGCGGCACCTCCTACAATGAGCAGTTCTTC. It yields the protein CSVVGGTSYNEQFF.